Listed below are T cell receptor beta chains from one sample, sequenced in a study of Ad26.COV2.S vaccination and SARS-CoV-2 variants. The data were produced by immunoSEQ multiplex PCR, yet TCRdb's version contains in-frame clones alone and is incomplete. This table has 320,000 or so clones, roughly 90% appearing once. This sample comprised peripheral blood, obtained in a trial of Ad26.COV2.S vaccine versus placebo. These receptors were taken from a person between 18 and 59 years old who received the Ad26.COV2.S COVID-19 vaccine or a placebo. CDR3s include the opening cysteine and the closing phenylalanine or tryptophan. A D gene is named only where the DNA matches it firmly. The size entry is marked missing in some rows and otherwise reads once, few, many or a size class.

TRBJ2-2 NA TRBV6-1 NA TGTGCCAGCAGTGAAATTGGAGTGGACGGGGAGCTGTTTTTT CASSEIGVDGELFF
TRBJ2-7 TRBD1 TRBV5-5 NA TGTGCCAGCTCGGACAGGGGCTACTCCTACGAGCAGTACTTC CASSDRGYSYEQYF
TRBJ2-2 NA TRBV25-1 NA TGTGCCAGCAGTGATGCTAATCTGAACACCGCGAACACCGGGGAGCTGTTTTTT CASSDANLNTANTGELFF
TRBJ2-3 NA TRBV7-8 once TGTGCCAGCAGCTTAGACGGCGAAACTACCACAGATACGCAGTATTTT CASSLDGETTTDTQYF
TRBJ2-2 TRBD2 TRBV4-3 NA TGCGCCAGCAGCCCGCCGGGACTAGCGGGAGGGCGATCCGGGGAGCTGTTTTTT CASSPPGLAGGRSGELFF
TRBJ1-5 TRBD1 TRBV4-1 NA TGCGCCAGCAGCCAAAAAAGGTGGCAGGGGGATCAGCCCCAGCATTTT CASSQKRWQGDQPQHF
TRBJ2-5 NA TRBV29-1 NA TGCAGCGTCTCTCGGAGTTCAGAGACCCAGTACTTC CSVSRSSETQYF
TRBJ1-1 NA TRBV15 NA TGTGCCACCAGCAGAGCAGGAGGAGGGTACACTGAAGCTTTCTTT CATSRAGGGYTEAFF
TRBJ2-1 TRBD2 TRBV7-6 NA TGTGCCAGCAGCCCCGGACTAGCGGGGAGCTCCTACAATGAGCAGTTCTTC CASSPGLAGSSYNEQFF
TRBJ2-2 TRBD1 TRBV11-3 NA TGTGGGGAAGACAGGGGGCCCGGGGAGCTGTTTTTT CGEDRGPGELFF
TRBJ2-3 TRBD2 TRBV28 once TGTGCCAGCAGTTTAAGCGGCGGGGGTAGCACAGATACGCAGTATTTT CASSLSGGGSTDTQYF
TRBJ2-4 NA TRBV19 once TGTGCCAGTCTGATAGTAGCCAAAAACATTCAGTACTTC CASLIVAKNIQYF
TRBJ1-2 TRBD1 TRBV28 NA TGTGCCAGCAGTTTGTATCAGGGGGCACGAGGCTACACCTTC CASSLYQGARGYTF
TRBJ1-1 NA TRBV7-8 NA TGTGCCAGCAGCTTAGCGTCCCCCCCGGTGAACACTGAAGCTTTCTTT CASSLASPPVNTEAFF
TRBJ1-1 NA TRBV6-2/TRBV6-3 NA TGTGCCAGCAGTTTCACCGGGATTAACACTGAAGCTTTCTTT CASSFTGINTEAFF
TRBJ1-5 TRBD1 TRBV12-5 once TGTGCTAGTGGTTTGGCCGGGACAGGGGGAAATCAGCCCCAGCATTTT CASGLAGTGGNQPQHF
TRBJ2-1 NA TRBV7-2 NA TGTGCCAGCAGCTTAGGGGGGCTATCCTACAATGAGCAGTTCTTC CASSLGGLSYNEQFF
TRBJ1-6 NA TRBV4-3 NA TGCGCCAGCAGCCAAGATCGGAATTCACCCCTCCACTTT CASSQDRNSPLHF
TRBJ2-1 TRBD1 TRBV5-4 NA TGTGCCAGCAGCTGGACAGGGCACAATGAGCAGTTCTTC CASSWTGHNEQFF
TRBJ2-7 TRBD1 TRBV10-3 once TGTGCCATCAGTGCGGGTCGGACAGGGAGGGAGCAGTACTTC CAISAGRTGREQYF
TRBJ2-3 TRBD2 TRBV5-1 NA TGCGCCAGCAGCTTGCTGACTAGCGGGGCCACAGATACGCAGTATTTT CASSLLTSGATDTQYF
TRBJ1-1 NA TRBV14 NA TGTGCCAGCCTTTTGGGACACTCTAACACTGAAGCTTTCTTT CASLLGHSNTEAFF
TRBJ1-5 NA TRBV18 NA TGTGCCAGCTCACGGGGACTGGTGCAGCCCCAGCATTTT CASSRGLVQPQHF
TRBJ1-6 NA TRBV11-2 NA TGTGCCAGCAGCTTGGGCCCGTCGCCCCTCCACTTT CASSLGPSPLHF
TRBJ2-1 NA TRBV10-3 once TGTGCCATCAGTGAGTCGTTGGGGAATGAGCAGTTCTTC CAISESLGNEQFF
TRBJ1-2 NA TRBV9 NA TGTGCCAGCAGCGTAGACTTAGTGGGGACTAATCCTGGCTACACCTTC CASSVDLVGTNPGYTF
TRBJ2-1 TRBD1 TRBV7-2 NA TGTGCCAGCAGCTTATTGGGACAGAGACTTTACAATGAGCAGTTCTTC CASSLLGQRLYNEQFF
TRBJ1-2 NA TRBV6-5 NA TGTGCCAGCAGACGAGGCTATGGCTACACCTTC CASRRGYGYTF
TRBJ1-5 NA TRBV13 NA TGTGCCAGCAGCTCCCGCGGCGACCAGCCCCAGCATTTT CASSSRGDQPQHF
TRBJ2-1 NA TRBV7-9 once TGTGCCAGTCACTCAGGGGTGAATGAGCAGTTCTTC CASHSGVNEQFF
TRBJ1-2 NA TRBV7-9 NA TGTGCCAGCAGCTTAGTGGATTCTAATGGCTACACCTTC CASSLVDSNGYTF
TRBJ2-5 NA TRBV19 NA TGTGCCAGTAGTATGGAACCAGGGCGAGAGACCCAGTACTTC CASSMEPGRETQYF
TRBJ1-2 TRBD1 TRBV7-2 NA TGTGCCAGCAGCTGGGCAGGGGGCGGATTCGGCTACACCTTC CASSWAGGGFGYTF
TRBJ1-2 TRBD1 TRBV5-6 NA TGTGCCAGCAGCTTGGGACAGGGGAGTGGCTACACCTTC CASSLGQGSGYTF
TRBJ2-1 NA TRBV6-1 NA TGTGCCAGCAGTGAAGCACGGGGAGAGCAGTTCTTC CASSEARGEQFF
TRBJ1-2 NA TRBV5-6 once TGTGCCAGCAGTCGGAGGGGAGGGTGGGATGGCTACACCTTC CASSRRGGWDGYTF
TRBJ1-4 TRBD1 TRBV29-1 once TGCAGCGTCTCAACGGGACAGATTAATGAAAAACTGTTTTTT CSVSTGQINEKLFF
TRBJ1-2 NA TRBV11-2 NA TGTGCCAGCAGCTCACAAGGGGGTGGGTCTCTTAACTATGGCTACACCTTC CASSSQGGGSLNYGYTF
TRBJ2-5 TRBD2 TRBV6-2/TRBV6-3 NA TGTGCCAGCAGCCGGGAACTAGCGGGGGGGCCCAGGGAGACCCAGTACTTC CASSRELAGGPRETQYF
TRBJ1-3 NA TRBV7-9 NA TGTGCCAGCAGCTTAAAGGGCCCGAGCTCTGGAAACACCATATATTTT CASSLKGPSSGNTIYF
TRBJ1-1 NA TRBV6-5 NA TGTGCCAGCAGTCCGGAGTGGAACACTGAAGCTTTCTTT CASSPEWNTEAFF
TRBJ2-6 NA TRBV12-3/TRBV12-4 NA TGTGCCAGCAGAATCTCTGGGGCCAACGTCCTGACTTTC CASRISGANVLTF
TRBJ2-1 TRBD1 TRBV27 NA TGTGCCAGCAGTTTAGGTACTCAGGGGGCAGAAATCCACAATGAGCAGTTCTTC CASSLGTQGAEIHNEQFF
TRBJ2-2 NA TRBV7-2 NA TGTGCCAGCAGCCTCCAGAGCAACACCGGGGAGCTGTTTTTT CASSLQSNTGELFF
TRBJ2-5 NA TRBV5-1 NA TGCGCCAGCAGCTTTCGGGGAGGAGAGACCCAGTACTTC CASSFRGGETQYF
TRBJ2-1 NA TRBV27 NA TGTGCCAGCAGTTTGGTACAGGGTGGAAATGAGCAGTTCTTC CASSLVQGGNEQFF
TRBJ2-5 TRBD2 TRBV11-2 NA TGTGCCAGCAGCTTAGAGTACGCCGGGAGGGGTTCTGAGCAAGAGACCCAGTACTTC CASSLEYAGRGSEQETQYF
TRBJ1-2 NA TRBV7-2 NA TGTGCCAGCAGCCACCGGACCGACACTAACTATGGCTACACCTTC CASSHRTDTNYGYTF
TRBJ2-2 NA TRBV6-2/TRBV6-3 few TGTGCCAGCAGTTTGTGGACAGCGGAGTACACCGGGGAGCTGTTTTTT CASSLWTAEYTGELFF
TRBJ1-4 TRBD1 TRBV6-5 NA TGTGCCAGCAGCTCGACAGGGGTGAAACTGTTTTTT CASSSTGVKLFF
TRBJ1-2 NA TRBV5-1 NA TGCGCCAGCAGCGAAACAACCGGAACTAACTATGGCTACACCTTC CASSETTGTNYGYTF
TRBJ1-2 TRBD1 TRBV6-5 NA TGTGCCAGCAGACAAGGGACAGGACCCCGGCGGGGCTACACCTTC CASRQGTGPRRGYTF
TRBJ1-4 NA TRBV9 NA TGTGCCAGCAGCACCTATGGGAGGGAGGAGGAAAAACTGTTTTTT CASSTYGREEEKLFF
TRBJ2-7 NA TRBV4-1 NA TGCGCCAGCAGCCAAGCCAGCCGGGACACCGGTTTTTACGAGCAGTACTTC CASSQASRDTGFYEQYF
TRBJ1-1 NA TRBV10-3 NA TGTGCCATCAGTGAAAGAAACGGGAACACTGAAGCTTTCTTT CAISERNGNTEAFF
TRBJ2-1 TRBD2 TRBV4-1 NA TGCGCCAGCAGCCAAGATTTAGCGGGGAAGGATGAGCAGTTCTTC CASSQDLAGKDEQFF
TRBJ1-2 NA TRBV25-1 NA TGTGCCAGCAGTGAACAGGGGATGACTGGCTACACCTTC CASSEQGMTGYTF
TRBJ2-3 TRBD2 TRBV7-2 NA TGTGCCAGCAGCTTAGTAGCGGGGGCGGATACGCAGTATTTT CASSLVAGADTQYF